These 25 T cell receptor beta chains share one sample of origin, sequenced in a study of T cells in Graves' hyperthyroidism and ophthalmopathy. Researchers amplified the TCR beta CDR3 regions from RNA transcripts. Using the HTBI primer set, a first-round RT-PCR was run on the TCR CDR3. In TCRdb, the multiplex PCR reads were re-called with MiXCR into one record per CDR3 protein. The data hold about 110,000 distinct CDR3 sequences, with about 15% observed a single time. Sequenced input: blood. The origin of the receptors is a woman aged 45 to 65 with Graves' hyperthyroidism.

This rearrangement joins TRBV4-1 to TRBJ1-1; no reliable D call. The V gene's germline CDR1 is MGHRA and CDR2 YSYEKL. V gave up 0 bases and J gave up 4 bases, with 12 bases separating them. This CDR3 comprises 15 residues. The CDR3 coding sequence is TGCGCCAGCAGCCAAGAGCGTGGGGTGGGCACTGAAGCTTTCTTT. Translating it yields CASSQERGVGTEAFF.

The chain joins TRBV7-9 to TRBJ1-2; no firm D call. The CDR3 runs 12 residues. CDR1 and CDR2 (germline): SEHNR, FQNEAQ (reference sequence). V lost 5 bases, J lost 4 bases, and 8 bases lay in between. The CDR3, as DNA: TGTGCCAGCAGCCCCGACCCCTATGGCTACACCTTC. This sequence encodes CASSPDPYGYTF.

This clonotype came up many times. V and J are TRBV11-2 and TRBJ2-7, with 7 bases aligning to TRBD1. Germline loops: CDR1 SGHAT, CDR2 FQNNGV. The V and J ends lost 4 bases and 7 bases, in that order; junction bases with no gene match: 7. There are 13 residues in the CDR3. The DNA for the CDR3 is TGTGCCAGCAGCTCCGGGACAGTCCTTGAGCAGTACTTC. Its protein is CASSSGTVLEQYF.

This clonotype showed up many times. The chain employs TRBV3-1 and TRBJ1-1, with a possible D match to TRBD1 (5 bases). Trimming cost V 1 base and J 7 bases, with 10 bases left between them. The germline V gene encodes CDR1 LGHDT and CDR2 YNNKEL (reference sequence). This CDR3 is built from 13 residues. The CDR3 DNA is TGTGCCAGCAGCCAAGTTGGGGCGTTTGAAGCTTTCTTT. Translated, it gives CASSQVGAFEAFF.

This clonotype was seen repeatedly, ten times or more. This rearrangement joins TRBV5-1 to TRBJ1-1; maybe TRBD1 (5 bases). CDR1 and CDR2 from the germline V gene are SGHRS and YFSETQ. This CDR3 is 14 amino acids long. The V and J ends lost 5 bases and 3 bases respectively, with 14 bases between them. The CDR3 protein is CASSRTDSYTEAFF. The CDR3 DNA follows: TGCGCCAGCAGTAGGACCGACAGCTACACTGAAGCTTTCTTT.

This clonotype was recorded many times. DNA of the CDR3: TGTGCCAGCAGTTTTCGGCAGGCTAACTATGGCTACACCTTC. Residues: CASSFRQANYGYTF. The rearrangement uses TRBV12-3 or TRBV12-4 and TRBJ1-2; no firm D call. The CDR3 has 14 amino acids. Trimming left V 3 bases short and J 0 bases short, with 8 bases between.

The chain employs TRBV25-1 and TRBJ2-1; 9 bases line up with TRBD1. With V trimmed by 4 bases and J by 2 bases, 3 bases remained unmatched. CDR1 is MGHDK, CDR2 SYGVNS, per germline. The CDR3 length is 15 residues. The CDR3 DNA sequence: TGTGCCAGCAGTGCTGGACAGGGGACCTACAATGAGCAGTTCTTC. It is translated as CASSAGQGTYNEQFF.

This clonotype has ten or more counts. This rearrangement joins TRBV7-2 to TRBJ2-2; D is possibly TRBD2 (7 bases). CDR3 length: 16 residues. The V end lost 6 bases, the J end lost 4 bases, and 18 bases lay between the germline ends. Germline V gene data show CDR1 as SGHTA and CDR2 as FQGNSA. The CDR3 is CASSYRGGASTGELFF. As DNA, the CDR3 is TGTGCCAGCAGTTATAGGGGGGGGGCGAGCACCGGGGAGCTGTTTTTT. Looking up the rest from reference TRBV7-2 and TRBJ2-2 gives the full variable domain: GAGVSQSPSNKVTEKGKDVELRCDPISGHTALYWYRQSLGQGLEFLIYFQGNSAPDKSGLPSDRFSAERTGGSVSTLTIQRTQQEDSAVYLCASSYRGGASTGELFFGEGSRLTVL.

In this sample, this clonotype turned up many times. The V call is TRBV12-3 or TRBV12-4, the J call TRBJ2-3; weak D call: TRBD2 (5 bases). The CDR3 consists of 12 residues. V was trimmed by 8 bases and J by 2 bases, leaving 8 bases between them. The CDR3 coding sequence is TGTGCCAGCCGGGATTACACAGATACGCAGTATTTT. It codes for CASRDYTDTQYF.

This clonotype showed up many times. The CDR3 bases are TGTGCCAGCAGTGAGATCAATAGCAATCAGCCCCAGCATTTT. It encodes CASSEINSNQPQHF. J is TRBJ1-5 and V is TRBV6-1; D is unclear. CDR1 MNHNS and CDR2 SASEGT come from the germline V gene. The CDR3 totals 14 residues. V was shortened by 3 bases and J by 0 bases, with 6 bases between the two germline ends.

This clonotype has at least ten counts. J is TRBJ2-1 and V is TRBV3-1; no definite D call. Between the trimmed V and J ends, which lost 0 bases and 8 bases, there was a span of 5 bases. Germline assignment: CDR1 LGHDT and CDR2 YNNKEL (reference sequence). CDR3 length: 12 amino acids. The CDR3 DNA follows: TGTGCCAGCAGCCAAGACTGGGATGAGCAGTTCTTC. This translates into CASSQDWDEQFF.

At least ten counts were recorded for this clonotype. A much larger clone lies one base from this, so it may be a read error. The chain links TRBV6-1 to TRBJ1-5, with TRBD1 as a possible D gene (6 bases). The germline V gene encodes CDR1 MNHNS and CDR2 SASEGT. V was shortened by 6 bases and J by 2 bases, with 11 bases between the two germline ends. The CDR3 is 14 residues long. The CDR3 DNA follows: TGTGCCAGCAGCTACAGGGCGGGCAATCAGCCCCAGCATTTT. Amino acids: CASSYRAGNQPQHF.

Remarks on this clonotype: This may arise from a read error, as a much more abundant clone is one base away. The CDR3 DNA is TGTGTCAGCAGCACCCTGGGTGTGCCGCGGGCTCTCTTT. Its protein product is CVSSTLGVPRALF. J is TRBJ1-1 and V is TRBV3-1, with D hard to call. The CDR3 runs to 13 residues. Per the germline V gene, CDR1 is LGHDT and CDR2 is YNNKEL (reference sequence).

This clonotype was observed at least ten times. The V gene is TRBV25-1, the J gene TRBJ2-1, with 13 bases matching TRBD2. CDR3 length: 16 residues. J lost 5 bases, V lost 10 bases, and 11 bases had no gene match. CDR1 and CDR2 from the germline V gene are MGHDK and SYGVNS. DNA of the CDR3: TGTGCCACAGAAGAGCAGGGACTAGCGGGGAACAATGAGCAGTTCTTC. Its protein is CATEEQGLAGNNEQFF.

This clonotype was found many times. The rearrangement links TRBV27 to TRBJ2-1; D gene unclear. The CDR3 extends over 14 amino acids. Germline CDR1 is MNHEY and CDR2 is SMNVEV (reference sequence). Trimming pared 2 bases from V and 1 base from J, leaving 6 bases between. The DNA of the CDR3 is TGTGCCAGCAGTTTACTTAGGTCCTACAATGAGCAGTTCTTC. Protein sequence: CASSLLRSYNEQFF.

Remarks on this clonotype: A much larger clone is a single base away; this may be a read error. The final CDR3 position lacks the conserved phenylalanine or tryptophan, pointing to a likely read error. The gene calls are TRBV3-1 and TRBJ2-7; 15 bases agree with TRBD2. CDR3 length: 15 residues. Germline CDR1 and CDR2: LGHDT and YNNKEL (reference sequence). V lost 5 bases, J lost 4 bases, and 3 bases stayed unmatched. CDR3 amino acids: CASSGGTSGRYEQYL. The CDR3 coding sequence is TGTGCCAGCAGCGGTGGGACTAGCGGGAGGTACGAGCAGTACCTC.

This clonotype showed up many times. CDR3 residues: CASSFFSTENLSYEQYF. As DNA, the CDR3 is TGTGCCAGCAGCTTTTTTTCTACGGAGAATCTATCCTACGAGCAGTACTTC. The chain has TRBV7-2 and TRBJ2-7; D gene ambiguous. Germline V gene data show CDR1 as SGHTA and CDR2 as FQGNSA. This CDR3 comprises 17 residues. Trimming removed 3 bases from V and 1 base from J, with 19 bases in between.

This clonotype was observed at least ten times. This rearrangement joins TRBV9 to TRBJ2-3; 7 nucleotides agree with TRBD2. V lost 4 bases and J lost 2; bases outside the gene matches: 7. The germline CDR1 and CDR2 sequences are SGDLS and YYNGEE. The CDR3 totals 15 residues. CDR3 amino acids: CASSPRTSPTDTQYF. Here the CDR3 DNA reads TGTGCCAGCAGCCCCCGGACTAGTCCCACAGATACGCAGTATTTT.

In its sample, this clonotype was seen many times. The chain combines TRBV20-1 with TRBJ2-7; the match to TRBD2 covers 12 bases. The CDR3 sequence is 16 residues long. The junction had 12 bases not matched to a gene; V was cut back by 2 bases and J by 7 bases. The germline V gene has CDR1 DFQATT and CDR2 SNEGSKA (reference sequence). CDR3 region: CSARQSRLAGAGEQYV. Written as DNA, the CDR3 is TGCAGTGCTAGACAATCACGACTAGCGGGAGCCGGTGAGCAGTACGTC.

This clonotype was seen many times. CDR3 in DNA: TGTGCCAGCTCACCATGGACAGGGGTGAACACTGAAGCTTTCTTT. Protein sequence: CASSPWTGVNTEAFF. The genes are TRBV18 and TRBJ1-1, with 9 nucleotides matching TRBD1. The CDR3 sequence is 15 residues long. Per the germline V gene, CDR1 is KGHSH and CDR2 is LQKENI. The J segment lost 0 bases and the V segment lost 2 bases, leaving 1 base of the junction unmatched.

This clonotype was counted ten times or more. The rearrangement joins TRBV5-1 to TRBJ1-5, with 7 positions matching TRBD1. J was trimmed by 5 bases and V by 0 bases; bases with no gene match: 11. The CDR3 is made up of 17 amino acids. The germline V gene has CDR1 SGHRS and CDR2 YFSETQ. The chain's CDR3 is CASSLEPAGGLHQPQHF. Written as DNA, the CDR3 is TGCGCCAGCAGCTTGGAACCGGCAGGGGGACTTCATCAGCCCCAGCATTTT.

This clonotype was seen ten or more times. The V and J genes are TRBV6-1 and TRBJ1-2, with D perhaps TRBD1 (5 bases). Germline V CDR1 and CDR2: MNHNS, SASEGT. Trimming removed 6 bases at V and 3 bases at J, with 14 bases between. There are 14 residues in the CDR3. The CDR3 sequence is CASRVGGTYYGYTF. DNA for the CDR3: TGTGCCAGCAGGGTTGGAGGGACCTACTATGGCTACACCTTC.

This clonotype came up many times. The chain joins TRBV3-1 to TRBJ2-5; tentative D call: TRBD2 (7 bases). CDR3 length: 13 residues. Trimming left V 11 bases short and J 4 bases short, with 17 bases between. CDR1 is LGHDT and CDR2 is YNNKEL in the germline V gene (reference sequence). CDR3 in amino acids: CAARGGSRETQYF. Here the CDR3 DNA reads TGTGCCGCAAGGGGGGGCTCGCGAGAGACCCAGTACTTC.

This clonotype came up many times. The CDR3 DNA follows: TGTGCCAGTCACACAGGCCGCGTTGGGAATGAAAAACTGTTTTTT. It is translated as CASHTGRVGNEKLFF. The chain is built from TRBV19 and TRBJ1-4, with D possibly being TRBD1 (5 bases). In germline, CDR1 is LNHDA, CDR2 SQIVND (reference sequence). V dropped 8 bases and J dropped 5 bases, with 18 bases sitting between them. CDR3 length: 15 residues.

The chain recombines TRBV5-1 with TRBJ2-1, with D perhaps given as TRBD1 or TRBD2 (7 bases each). The germline V gene encodes CDR1 SGHRS and CDR2 YFSETQ. The CDR3 totals 15 residues. V lost 0 bases to trimming and J lost 4 bases, with 11 bases between them. CDR3 bases: TGCGCCAGCAGCTTGGGCCAGGGGGGGTACAATGAGCAGTTCTTC. It codes for CASSLGQGGYNEQFF.